These 23 T cell receptor beta chains came from one sample sequenced in a study of T cells in Graves' hyperthyroidism and ophthalmopathy. Amplified TCR beta CDR3 regions came from RNA transcripts. Researchers ran a first-round RT-PCR on the TCR CDR3 using the HTBI primer set. One entry per CDR3 protein, called by TCRdb with MiXCR from the multiplex PCR reads. This repertoire shows about 520,000 distinct CDR3 sequences, approximately 25% found once; its top ten account for around 11%. Sequenced: blood. The source of these receptors is a woman aged 25 to 39 with Graves' ophthalmopathy.

The J gene is TRBJ1-1, the V gene TRBV12-3 or TRBV12-4, with 9 bases identical to TRBD1. Unmatched junction bases numbered 4, after V lost 6 bases and J lost 5 bases. CDR3 size: 13 residues. CDR3 amino acids: CASRTQGATEAFF. CDR3 sequence (DNA): TGTGCCAGCAGAACACAGGGGGCTACTGAAGCTTTCTTT.

V gene TRBV6-1 combines with J gene TRBJ2-5, with 11 bases aligning to TRBD2. Per the germline V gene, CDR1 is MNHNS and CDR2 is SASEGT. The V segment lost 1 base and the J segment 6 bases; nucleotides outside the gene matches: 4. The CDR3 runs to 15 residues. For the CDR3, the DNA is TGTGCCAGCAGTGAAGATAGCGGGGGGGCCAAGACCCAGTACTTC. As protein: CASSEDSGGAKTQYF.

About this clonotype itself: Germline and junction disagree at one end, which may indicate a read error. This sequence joins TRBV7-2 and TRBJ2-4, with 10 bases that match TRBD1. CDR3 length equals 17 residues. Germline CDR1 is SGHTA and CDR2 is FQGNSA. CDR3 residues: CASSFLTGGLAKNMQYF. The CDR3 bases are TGTGCCAGCAGCTTTTTGACAGGGGGCTTAGCCAAAAACATGCAGTACTTC. The full variable domain, in which reference TRBV7-2 and TRBJ2-4 provide the parts outside the CDR3, is GAGVSQSPSNKVTEKGKDVELRCDPISGHTALYWYRQSLGQGLEFLIYFQGNSAPDKSGLPSDRFSAERTGGSVSTLTIQRTQQEDSAVYLCASSFLTGGLAKNMQYFGAGTRLSVL.

This clonotype occurred many times. The chain is built from TRBV28 and TRBJ2-7; weak D call: TRBD1 (6 bases). Per germline, CDR1 MDHEN and CDR2 SYDVKM. V shed 2 bases and J shed 2 bases, with 10 bases lying between them. The CDR3 spans 14 residues. The CDR3 loop reads CASSLRGQTYEQYF. The CDR3 DNA is TGTGCCAGCAGTTTAAGGGGACAAACCTACGAGCAGTACTTC.

This clonotype was counted many times. J is TRBJ1-5 and V is TRBV6-1; D is perhaps TRBD1 (6 bases). The CDR3 spans 16 residues. Trimming stripped 4 bases from V and 3 bases from J, with 16 bases between. CDR1 is MNHNS and CDR2 is SASEGT in the germline V gene. CDR3 DNA sequence: TGTGCCAGCAGTGTCGGGGGCGCTCGGCCCAATCAGCCCCAGCATTTT. It specifies CASSVGGARPNQPQHF.

This clonotype was observed many times. The V gene is TRBV20-1, the J gene TRBJ2-7, with 13 bases matching TRBD2. Unmatched junction bases numbered 4, after V lost 0 bases and J lost 2 bases. Germline V gene sequence: CDR1 DFQATT, CDR2 SNEGSKA (reference sequence). This CDR3 has 16 residues. The CDR3 DNA is TGCAGTGCTAGAGATCCCACTAGCGGGGGGGCCTACGAGCAGTACTTC. This codes for CSARDPTSGGAYEQYF.

This chain uses TRBV20-1 with TRBJ2-7; 10 positions match TRBD2. Germline CDR1 and CDR2: DFQATT and SNEGSKA (reference sequence). The CDR3 spans 14 residues. Trimming at V came to 6 bases and at J to 3 bases, leaving 8 bases not matched to a gene. The CDR3 region is CSAYLAGGRYEQYF. The CDR3 DNA reads as TGCAGTGCGTATTTAGCGGGGGGTCGCTACGAGCAGTACTTC.

This clonotype was counted many times. This sequence joins TRBV14 and TRBJ2-7, with 7 positions matching TRBD1. Unmatched junction bases numbered 1, after V lost 3 bases and J lost 2 bases. This CDR3 region has 13 residues. Germline CDR1 SGHDN, CDR2 FVKESK. The CDR3 region has the DNA TGTGCCAGCAGCCACGGACAGGCCTACGAGCAGTACTTC. This encodes CASSHGQAYEQYF.

The rearrangement uses TRBV12-3 or TRBV12-4 and TRBJ1-6; TRBD1 agrees at 7 bases. The CDR3 consists of 14 residues. V gave up 6 bases and J gave up 8 bases; unmatched junction bases: 7. In DNA form, the CDR3 reads TGTGCCAGCAGGGCAGGGACAGCGGATTCACCCCTCCACTTT. Translated, it gives CASRAGTADSPLHF.

This clonotype was recorded at least ten times. CDR3 DNA: TGTGCCAGCAGTGATACAGGGGGTCGGCCCCAGCATTTT. Amino acids: CASSDTGGRPQHF. The chain links TRBV25-1 to TRBJ1-5, with 8 bases that match TRBD1. V shed 3 bases, J shed 9 bases, and the junction held 4 bases outside the gene matches. Germline values: CDR1 MGHDK, CDR2 SYGVNS. There are 13 residues in the CDR3.

The rearrangement uses TRBV19 and TRBJ2-3, with TRBD1 identical over 7 bases. CDR3 size: 12 residues. J was trimmed by 2 bases and V by 10 bases; bases with no gene match: 3. Per germline, CDR1 LNHDA and CDR2 SQIVND (reference sequence). In DNA form, the CDR3 reads TGTGCCACCGAGGGGGCCACAGATACGCAGTATTTT. Protein sequence: CATEGATDTQYF.

This clonotype occurred many times. V and J are TRBV7-9 and TRBJ1-1; unclear D gene. V lost 3 bases, J lost 5 bases, and 10 bases lay in between. CDR1 is SEHNR and CDR2 is FQNEAQ in the germline V gene (reference sequence). The CDR3 spans 13 residues. In DNA, the CDR3 is TGTGCCAGCAGCTTTGGGTTGTCGACTGAAGCTTTCTTT. This gives the protein CASSFGLSTEAFF.

The chain carries TRBV6-7 and TRBJ1-2; 9 nucleotides agree with TRBD1. TRBV6-7 counts as an open reading frame of uncertain function. The CDR3 sequence is 18 residues long. After removal of 6 bases from V and 7 bases from J, the junction contained 21 bases not matched to a gene. The CDR3 region has the DNA TGTGCCAGCAGAGAGACCCGGGACAGGGAGTCAAGACGGAGTGGCTACACCTTC. Translating it yields CASRETRDRESRRSGYTF.

The J gene is TRBJ2-5, the V gene TRBV11-3, with 7 bases matching TRBD1. Per the germline V gene, CDR1 is SGHNT and CDR2 is YENEEA. CDR3 size: 18 residues. After removal of 1 base from V and 3 bases from J, the junction contained 14 bases not matched to a gene. DNA of the CDR3: TGTGCCAGCAGCTTAGGTTGGCCGACAGGGAAGGTGGAAGAGACCCAGTACTTC. Translated: CASSLGWPTGKVEETQYF. The full variable domain, its missing parts supplied by reference TRBV11-3 and TRBJ2-5, is EAGVVQSPRYKIIEKKQPVAFWCNPISGHNTLYWYLQNLGQGPELLIRYENEEAVDDSQLPKDRFSAERLKGVDSTLKIQPAELGDSAVYLCASSLGWPTGKVEETQYFGPGTRLLVL.

This clonotype has a count of ten or more. The rearrangement links TRBV12-3 or TRBV12-4 to TRBJ2-5; D is perhaps TRBD2 (6 bases). The CDR3 runs to 13 residues. V gave up 6 bases and J gave up 4 bases, with 12 bases separating them. This chain's CDR3 is CASSRDGRETQYF. For the CDR3, the DNA is TGTGCCAGCAGCCGGGACGGGAGAGAGACCCAGTACTTC.

This clonotype occurred a few times. The chain carries TRBV30 and TRBJ1-2, with a tentative D call TRBD1 (5 bases). Per the germline V gene, CDR1 is GTSNPN and CDR2 is SVGIG (reference sequence). There are 12 residues in the CDR3. The CDR3 nucleotides read TGTGCTCTAAGGACACATCTCTATGGCTACACCTTC. Translated, it gives CALRTHLYGYTF.

At least ten counts were recorded for this clonotype. This chain joins TRBV20-1 and TRBJ1-1; D uncertain. V was pared by 1 base and J by 5 bases, with 14 bases between. Germline-derived CDR1 and CDR2 are DFQATT and SNEGSKA (reference sequence). This CDR3 contains 14 residues. CDR3 nucleotides: TGCAGTGCTAGAGGTCCTTCAGGATATACTGAAGCTTTCTTT. Encoded protein: CSARGPSGYTEAFF.

This clonotype was seen repeatedly, ten times or more. The V gene is TRBV29-1, the J gene TRBJ2-7, with 10 bases fitting TRBD2. Germline V gene data show CDR1 as SQVTM and CDR2 as ANQGSEA. After removal of 4 bases from V and 3 bases from J, the junction contained 3 bases not matched to a gene. This CDR3 has 13 residues. CDR3 nucleotide sequence: TGCAGCGTTGTGTTAGCGGGGGGCTACGAGCAGTACTTC. Its translation: CSVVLAGGYEQYF.

This clonotype was seen at least ten times. The chain links TRBV15 to TRBJ1-2, with a possible D match to TRBD1 (6 bases). The CDR3 has 12 residues. Germline V gene lookup returns CDR1 LNHNV and CDR2 YYDKDF (reference sequence). V gave up 3 bases and J gave up 6 bases, with 8 bases separating them. CDR3 in DNA: TGTGCCACCAGCAGGTACAGGGATGGCTACACCTTC. Amino acids: CATSRYRDGYTF.

This chain joins TRBV25-1 and TRBJ2-5; D assignment may be TRBD1 or TRBD2 (5 bases each). Germline values: CDR1 MGHDK, CDR2 SYGVNS. With 6 bases removed from V and 2 bases from J, the gap between germline ends came to 16 bases. The CDR3 has 15 amino acids. The CDR3 is CASRSGSRLQETQYF. Here the CDR3 DNA reads TGTGCCAGCAGATCAGGGAGTAGACTTCAAGAGACCCAGTACTTC.

This clonotype has ten or more counts. This sequence joins TRBV6-5 and TRBJ1-2; unclear D gene. V was cut by 2 bases and J by 4 bases, with 14 bases left in between. CDR1 MNHEY and CDR2 SVGAGI come from the germline V gene. This CDR3 contains 15 residues. The CDR3 DNA reads as TGTGCCAGCAGTTACAGTATTTCGACGGGCTATGGCTACACCTTC. Translated: CASSYSISTGYGYTF.

This clonotype was found many times. The rearrangement joins TRBV27 to TRBJ2-7; 7 bases are a match to TRBD1. V shed 5 bases, J shed 7 bases, and the junction held 8 bases outside the gene matches. Germline V gene sequence: CDR1 MNHEY, CDR2 SMNVEV (reference sequence). This CDR3 contains 13 residues. CDR3 sequence (DNA): TGTGCCAGCAGTGACGGGACAGCAAAGGAGCAGTACTTC. As protein: CASSDGTAKEQYF.

This clonotype was observed many times. The chain has TRBV6-2 or TRBV6-3 and TRBJ2-5; 8 nucleotides agree with TRBD1. CDR1 and CDR2 (germline): MNHEY, SVGEGT. The J segment lost 2 bases and the V segment lost 6 bases, leaving 5 bases of the junction unmatched. The CDR3 has 14 amino acids. The CDR3 here is CASRPHRGQETQYF. CDR3 in DNA: TGTGCCAGCAGGCCGCACAGGGGGCAAGAGACCCAGTACTTC.